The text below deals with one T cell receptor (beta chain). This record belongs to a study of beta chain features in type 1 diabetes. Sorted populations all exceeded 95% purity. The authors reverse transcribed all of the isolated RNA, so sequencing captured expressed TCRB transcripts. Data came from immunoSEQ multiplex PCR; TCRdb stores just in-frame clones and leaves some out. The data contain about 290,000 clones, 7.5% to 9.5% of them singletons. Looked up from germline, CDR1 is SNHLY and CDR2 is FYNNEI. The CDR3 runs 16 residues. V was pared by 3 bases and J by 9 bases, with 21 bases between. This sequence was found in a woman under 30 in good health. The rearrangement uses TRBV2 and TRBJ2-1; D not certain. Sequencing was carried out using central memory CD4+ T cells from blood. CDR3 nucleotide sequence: TGTGCCAGCAGTGATCTGTACGGGTTCCGCAAGGGTGAGCAGTTCTTC. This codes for CASSDLYGFRKGEQFF.